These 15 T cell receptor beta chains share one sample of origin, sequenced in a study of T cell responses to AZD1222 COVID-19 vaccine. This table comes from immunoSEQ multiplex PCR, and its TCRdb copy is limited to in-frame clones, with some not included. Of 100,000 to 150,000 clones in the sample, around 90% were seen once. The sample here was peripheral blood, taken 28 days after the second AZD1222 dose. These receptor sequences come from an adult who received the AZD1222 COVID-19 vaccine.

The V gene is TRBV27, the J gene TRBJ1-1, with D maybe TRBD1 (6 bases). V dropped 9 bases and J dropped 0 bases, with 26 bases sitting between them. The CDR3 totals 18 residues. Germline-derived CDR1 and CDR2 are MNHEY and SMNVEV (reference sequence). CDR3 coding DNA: TGTGCCAGTGGGACACGCTGGGGAGGGGGATATATGAACACTGAAGCTTTCTTT. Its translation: CASGTRWGGGYMNTEAFF.

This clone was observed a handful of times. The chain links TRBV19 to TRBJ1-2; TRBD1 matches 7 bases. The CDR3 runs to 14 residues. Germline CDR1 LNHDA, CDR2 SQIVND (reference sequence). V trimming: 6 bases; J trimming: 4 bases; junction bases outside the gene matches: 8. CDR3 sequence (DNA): TGTGCCAGTAGCGAAAGGGGGCAAGGCTATGGCTACACCTTC. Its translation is CASSERGQGYGYTF.

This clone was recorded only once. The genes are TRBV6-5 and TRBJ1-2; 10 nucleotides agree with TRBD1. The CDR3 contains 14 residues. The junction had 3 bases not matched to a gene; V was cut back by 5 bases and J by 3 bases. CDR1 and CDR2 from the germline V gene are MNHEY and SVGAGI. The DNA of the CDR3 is TGTGCCAGCAGTCCGGGACAGGGGTACTATGGCTACACCTTC. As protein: CASSPGQGYYGYTF.

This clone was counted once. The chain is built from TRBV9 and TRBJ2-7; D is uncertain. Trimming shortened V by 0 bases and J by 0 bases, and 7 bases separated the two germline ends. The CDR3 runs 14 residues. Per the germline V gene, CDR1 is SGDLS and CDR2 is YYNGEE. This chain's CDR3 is CASSVEGTSYEQYF. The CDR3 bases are TGTGCCAGCAGCGTAGAGGGCACCTCCTACGAGCAGTACTTC.

The CDR3 region is CATSRDKAAQGYSPLHF. In DNA form, the CDR3 reads TGTGCCACCAGCAGAGATAAGGCTGCTCAGGGCTATTCACCCCTCCACTTT. This sequence joins TRBV15 and TRBJ1-6, with a possible D match to TRBD1 (5 bases). Trimming took off 0 bases at V and 8 bases at J, with 17 bases between the two ends. Germline V gene data show CDR1 as LNHNV and CDR2 as YYDKDF (reference sequence). This CDR3 is 17 amino acids long.

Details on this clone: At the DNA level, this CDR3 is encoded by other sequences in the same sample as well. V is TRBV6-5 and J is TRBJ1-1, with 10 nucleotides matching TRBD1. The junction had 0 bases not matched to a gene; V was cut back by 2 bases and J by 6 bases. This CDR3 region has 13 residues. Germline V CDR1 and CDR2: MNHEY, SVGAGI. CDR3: CASSYGQGAEAFF. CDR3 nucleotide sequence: TGTGCCAGCAGTTACGGACAGGGGGCTGAAGCTTTCTTT.

The CDR3 loop is CASRGVKRSGNTIYF. The CDR3 nucleotides read TGTGCCAGCAGGGGGGTCAAAAGATCTGGAAACACCATATATTTT. The chain joins TRBV28 to TRBJ1-3; possibly TRBD1 for D (5 bases). Germline V gene lookup returns CDR1 MDHEN and CDR2 SYDVKM. The CDR3 extends over 15 amino acids. The V end lost 6 bases, the J end lost 1 base, and 13 bases lay between the germline ends.

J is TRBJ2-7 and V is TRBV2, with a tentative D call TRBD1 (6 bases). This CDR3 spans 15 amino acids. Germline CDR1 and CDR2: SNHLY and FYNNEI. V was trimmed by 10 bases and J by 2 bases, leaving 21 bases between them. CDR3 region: CATASDWDTTYEQYF. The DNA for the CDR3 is TGTGCCACGGCTTCGGATTGGGACACAACCTACGAGCAGTACTTC.

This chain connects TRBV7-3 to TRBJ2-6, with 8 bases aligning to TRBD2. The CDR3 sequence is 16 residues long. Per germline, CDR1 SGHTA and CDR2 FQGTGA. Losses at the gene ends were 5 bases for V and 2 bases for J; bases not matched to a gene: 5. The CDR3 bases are TGTGCCAGCAGCAAGATACTAGCGGCTGGGGCCAACGTCCTGACTTTC. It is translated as CASSKILAAGANVLTF.

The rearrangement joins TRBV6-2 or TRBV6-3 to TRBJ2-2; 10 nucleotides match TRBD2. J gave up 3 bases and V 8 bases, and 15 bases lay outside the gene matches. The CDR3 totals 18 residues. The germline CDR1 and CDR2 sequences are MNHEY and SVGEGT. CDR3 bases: TGTGCCAGCGGCCCCGGTCGGGGTCTAGCGGGAGACACCGGGGAGCTGTTTTTT. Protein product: CASGPGRGLAGDTGELFF.

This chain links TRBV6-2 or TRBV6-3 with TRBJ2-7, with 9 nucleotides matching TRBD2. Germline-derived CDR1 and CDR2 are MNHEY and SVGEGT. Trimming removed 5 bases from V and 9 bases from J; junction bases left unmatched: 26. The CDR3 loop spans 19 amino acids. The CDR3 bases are TGTGCCAGCAGTCCACCCAGAACGCTGTCTAGCGGGACCCGTTTTGGGCAGTACTTC. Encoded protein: CASSPPRTLSSGTRFGQYF.

The CDR3 region is CASSRLTNEKLFF. For the CDR3, the DNA is TGCGCCAGCAGTCGCCTAACTAATGAAAAACTGTTTTTT. J is TRBJ1-4 and V is TRBV5-1; D not resolved. The V end was cut by 5 bases, the J end by 1 base, with 6 bases between. Looked up from germline, CDR1 is SGHRS and CDR2 is YFSETQ. This CDR3 is 13 amino acids long.

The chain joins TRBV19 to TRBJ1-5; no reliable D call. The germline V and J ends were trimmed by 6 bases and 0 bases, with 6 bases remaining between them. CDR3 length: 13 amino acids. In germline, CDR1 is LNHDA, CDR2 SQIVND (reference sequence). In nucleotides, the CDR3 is TGTGCCAGTAGAGGAGCTAGCAATCAGCCCCAGCATTTT. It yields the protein CASRGASNQPQHF.

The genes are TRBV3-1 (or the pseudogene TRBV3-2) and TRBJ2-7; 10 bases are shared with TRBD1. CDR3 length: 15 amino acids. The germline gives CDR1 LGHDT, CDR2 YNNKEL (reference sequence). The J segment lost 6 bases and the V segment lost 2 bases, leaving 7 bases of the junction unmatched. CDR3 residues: CASSQWVDRGAEQYF. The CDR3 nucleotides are TGTGCCAGCAGCCAATGGGTGGACAGGGGGGCCGAGCAGTACTTC.

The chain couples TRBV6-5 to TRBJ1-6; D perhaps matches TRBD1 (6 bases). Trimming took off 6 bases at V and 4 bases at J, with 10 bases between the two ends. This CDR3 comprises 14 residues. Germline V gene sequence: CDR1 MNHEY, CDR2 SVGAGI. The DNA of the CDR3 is TGTGCCAGCAGACAGGGACTGTATAATTCACCCCTCCACTTT. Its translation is CASRQGLYNSPLHF.